Described below is a single T cell receptor (beta chain) sequence and its context. This record belongs to a study of human T cells and chemical hapten exposure. MiXCR, run by TCRdb on the RACE reads, gives a single entry per CDR3 protein. The repertoire has roughly 50,000 distinct CDR3 sequences, approximately 9.9% of them found once; the top ten carry approximately 1.8%. Time point noted: patch test 1, 2 weeks after DPC sensitization. Noted treatment: therapeutic diphenylcyclopropenone sensitization with weekly scalp DPC. Extraction of total RNA was performed on unfractionated whole blood. This sequence was found in a woman aged 40 to 50 with alopecia areata. Some clones in this sample may be carry-over from other donors' samples. The sample was whole blood, taken in connection with sensitization to the hapten diphenylcyclopropenone (DPC).

The CDR3 DNA follows: TGCAGCGTTGCCTCTTCACCGAGCCTGGGGACTGAAGCTTTCTTT. As protein: CSVASSPSLGTEAFF. V gene TRBV29-1 combines with J gene TRBJ1-1; D not certain. The V and J ends lost 4 bases and 5 bases respectively, with 20 bases between them. CDR3 length: 15 amino acids. CDR1 is SQVTM and CDR2 is ANQGSEA in the germline V gene.